This T cell receptor beta chain was identified in a study of breast tumors, draining lymph nodes, adjacent tissues listed by TCRdb under 2016. Regarding the research as a whole: Breast cancer patients provided tumor, adjacent nontumor tissue and axillary lymph nodes, and the study compared the TCR beta repertoires across these three sources. In human breast cancer, the study set out to evaluate how tumor, surrounding tissue and draining lymph node repertoires relate to one another and whether T cells may move between these sites. Broader findings and caveats from the paper: A scenario in which most tumor T cells derive from the lymph node and then expand within tumor tissue was judged to be consistent with the data. The study presented the conclusion that tumor T cells originate in lymph nodes as consistent with a hypothesis, not as something directly demonstrated. Tumor T-cell repertoires showed less diversity than lymph node repertoires and more diversity than nontumor tissue repertoires, and tumor T-cell repertoires showed preferential V and J gene usage. Tumor and nontumor tissue repertoires were significantly more similar in luminal-like than in basal-like breast cancer.

Lymph node samples were obtained from the axillary draining lymph nodes of breast cancer patients. This clonotype showed up many times. Which antigen it targets is not known. Base qualities are not at hand, and no much larger clone is one base apart. The germline V gene encodes CDR1 LNHDA and CDR2 SQIVND (reference sequence). A distance of 12 bases separates the germline ends of V and J, which lose 8 bases and 4 bases respectively. From its cysteine to its phenylalanine, the CDR3 spans 13 amino acids. The kept DNA is CDR3 alone, 39 bases in frame from the first base. Data came from an Illumina HiSeq 2000. Multiplex PCR amplification was used to build the TCR beta chain libraries. The amplified TCR beta chain products were analyzed by high-throughput sequencing. The public sequencing data were trimmed at Q25 with fastp and processed into clonotypes with MiXCR by TCRdb, which kept only in-frame beta chains. Each record represents a unique CDR3 protein, reported with the most common genes and DNA among its rows. This sample gives fewer than 250,000 distinct CDR3 sequences in total; 32% of them show up just once. The top ten clones comprise 1.4% of the sample.

Material: axillary lymph node tissue. This sequence uses TRBV19 and TRBJ1-5, with the identity of the D gene unclear. The source of this sequence is a female donor with breast cancer. Some clones in this sample may be carry-over from other donors' samples. The bases read TGTGCCAGTGGCCTAGGTGAGAATCAGCCCCAGCATTTT. It is translated as CASGLGENQPQHF.